This is a list of T cell receptor beta chains from one sample in a study of beta chain features in type 1 diabetes. Data came from immunoSEQ multiplex PCR; TCRdb stores just in-frame clones and leaves some out. The data contain 600,000 to 700,000 clones, around 12% of them singletons. Sequenced sample: naive CD4+ T cells from blood. All receptors come from a man aged 25 to 40 with type 1 diabetes. CDR3s include the opening cysteine and the closing phenylalanine or tryptophan. Fields, in order: clone size, D gene, J gene, V gene, CDR3 DNA, CDR3 protein. A D gene is named only where the DNA matches it firmly. Rows may omit the clone size; those that give it use once, few, many or a size class.

abundance: -; d_gene: TRBD1; j_gene: TRBJ1-1; v_gene: TRBV4-2; CDR3nt: TGTGCCAGCAGCCAAGGACAGGGGAACTTGGAAGCTTTCTTT; CDR3aa: CASSQGQGNLEAFF
abundance: -; d_gene: -; j_gene: TRBJ2-7; v_gene: TRBV27; CDR3nt: TGTGCCAGCAGAGACCGCCGGGGGTTTGCCTACGAGCAGTACTTC; CDR3aa: CASRDRRGFAYEQYF
abundance: -; d_gene: TRBD1; j_gene: TRBJ1-2; v_gene: TRBV29-1; CDR3nt: TGCAGCGTTAGGGGACAGCACTATGGCTACACCTTC; CDR3aa: CSVRGQHYGYTF
abundance: -; d_gene: -; j_gene: TRBJ2-7; v_gene: TRBV29-1; CDR3nt: TGCAGCGGCTCGGGGGCGCAAGAGCAGTACTTC; CDR3aa: CSGSGAQEQYF
abundance: few; d_gene: -; j_gene: TRBJ2-7; v_gene: TRBV29-1; CDR3nt: TGCAGCGTTGAGACCGTTTCCTACGAGCAGTACTTC; CDR3aa: CSVETVSYEQYF
abundance: -; d_gene: -; j_gene: TRBJ2-1; v_gene: TRBV20-1; CDR3nt: TGCAGTGCTACCGAAAACAATGAGCAGTTCTTC; CDR3aa: CSATENNEQFF
abundance: -; d_gene: -; j_gene: TRBJ2-1; v_gene: TRBV25-1; CDR3nt: TGTGCCAGCAGTGAGACTCCCTCAAGCTCCTACAATGAGCAGTTCTTC; CDR3aa: CASSETPSSSYNEQFF
abundance: few; d_gene: -; j_gene: TRBJ2-2; v_gene: TRBV18; CDR3nt: TGTGCCAGCTCCCGCGGCACCGGGGAGCTGTTTTTT; CDR3aa: CASSRGTGELFF
abundance: few; d_gene: TRBD1; j_gene: TRBJ2-1; v_gene: TRBV28; CDR3nt: TGTGCCAGCAGTTTACCCTCGGCAGGGGGCCGGCAGTTCTTC; CDR3aa: CASSLPSAGGRQFF
abundance: -; d_gene: -; j_gene: TRBJ2-5; v_gene: TRBV19; CDR3nt: TGTGCCAGTAGTATAGTACAGGCGGTCGAGACCCAGTACTTC; CDR3aa: CASSIVQAVETQYF
abundance: -; d_gene: TRBD1; j_gene: TRBJ1-5; v_gene: TRBV7-2; CDR3nt: TGTGCCAGCAGCGCCTGGACAGGGGTTGGGCAGCCCCAGCATTTT; CDR3aa: CASSAWTGVGQPQHF
abundance: few; d_gene: -; j_gene: TRBJ2-2; v_gene: TRBV9; CDR3nt: TGTGCCAGCAGGAGACAGAACACCGGGGAGCTGTTTTTT; CDR3aa: CASRRQNTGELFF
abundance: few; d_gene: TRBD2; j_gene: TRBJ2-1; v_gene: TRBV11-2; CDR3nt: TGTGCCAGCAGCTTAGTTGCGGGGGTGGACGAGCAGTTCTTC; CDR3aa: CASSLVAGVDEQFF
abundance: few; d_gene: TRBD1; j_gene: TRBJ1-6; v_gene: TRBV2; CDR3nt: TGTGCCAGCAGTCCACCTGACAGGGGGGCCTCACCCCTCCACTTT; CDR3aa: CASSPPDRGASPLHF
abundance: -; d_gene: -; j_gene: TRBJ2-5; v_gene: TRBV30; CDR3nt: TGTGCCTGGAGCATACCACCAGAGACCCAGTACTTC; CDR3aa: CAWSIPPETQYF
abundance: -; d_gene: -; j_gene: TRBJ1-6; v_gene: TRBV30; CDR3nt: TGTGCCTGGAGGGGGTTTGATAATTCACCCCTCCACTTT; CDR3aa: CAWRGFDNSPLHF
abundance: few; d_gene: -; j_gene: TRBJ1-3; v_gene: TRBV7-9; CDR3nt: TGTGCCAGCAGCTCCAGTTGGACGGAACACTCTGGAAACACCATATATTTT; CDR3aa: CASSSSWTEHSGNTIYF
abundance: few; d_gene: -; j_gene: TRBJ1-5; v_gene: TRBV6-5; CDR3nt: TGTGCCAGCAGACAGGCGGGGGGCAATCAGCCCCAGCATTTT; CDR3aa: CASRQAGGNQPQHF
abundance: -; d_gene: -; j_gene: TRBJ2-5; v_gene: TRBV28; CDR3nt: TGTGCCAGCAGTTTAAGACAGAACCGGGGAGTCCAAGAGACCCAGTACTTC; CDR3aa: CASSLRQNRGVQETQYF
abundance: few; d_gene: TRBD1; j_gene: TRBJ2-7; v_gene: TRBV6-5; CDR3nt: TGTGCCAGCAGTTACGACAGGGCAGTCTACGAGCAGTACTTC; CDR3aa: CASSYDRAVYEQYF
abundance: few; d_gene: -; j_gene: TRBJ1-2; v_gene: TRBV29-1; CDR3nt: TGCAGCGTTGACGAGCAGGGGCGAGGCTACACCTTC; CDR3aa: CSVDEQGRGYTF
abundance: -; d_gene: -; j_gene: TRBJ2-6; v_gene: TRBV4-1; CDR3nt: TGCGCCAGCAGCCAAAATATGTGGTCCGGGGCCAACGTCCTGACTTTC; CDR3aa: CASSQNMWSGANVLTF
abundance: once; d_gene: -; j_gene: TRBJ1-2; v_gene: TRBV28; CDR3nt: TGTGCCAGCAGTCTAGACAGCTATGGCTACACCTTC; CDR3aa: CASSLDSYGYTF
abundance: few; d_gene: -; j_gene: TRBJ2-5; v_gene: TRBV6-5; CDR3nt: TGTGCCAGCAGCTTACCTCATGGCGGAGAGACCCAGTACTTC; CDR3aa: CASSLPHGGETQYF
abundance: few; d_gene: -; j_gene: TRBJ1-5; v_gene: TRBV4-2; CDR3nt: TGTGCCAGCAGCCAAGAGTCGGGGGACCAGCCCCAGCATTTT; CDR3aa: CASSQESGDQPQHF
abundance: few; d_gene: -; j_gene: TRBJ2-2; v_gene: TRBV7-6; CDR3nt: TGTGCCAGCAGCCCGGCAGGCTTCGCGAACACCGGGGAGCTGTTTTTT; CDR3aa: CASSPAGFANTGELFF
abundance: -; d_gene: TRBD1; j_gene: TRBJ1-2; v_gene: TRBV27; CDR3nt: TGTGCCAGCAGTTTTCAAGGACAGGGGGATAGCTATGGCTACACCTTC; CDR3aa: CASSFQGQGDSYGYTF
abundance: -; d_gene: -; j_gene: TRBJ2-1; v_gene: TRBV7-9; CDR3nt: TGTGCCAGCAGCCTGGAGGGCAATGAGCAGTTCTTC; CDR3aa: CASSLEGNEQFF
abundance: few; d_gene: -; j_gene: TRBJ2-4; v_gene: TRBV9; CDR3nt: TGTGCCAGCAGCGGAACCGTCGAGGACATTCAGTACTTC; CDR3aa: CASSGTVEDIQYF
abundance: -; d_gene: -; j_gene: TRBJ1-5; v_gene: TRBV4-2; CDR3nt: TGTGCCAGCAGCCGAACGCAGGGGCTCGGCAATCAGCCCCAGCATTTT; CDR3aa: CASSRTQGLGNQPQHF
abundance: -; d_gene: -; j_gene: TRBJ1-2; v_gene: TRBV15; CDR3nt: TGTGCCACCAGCCGCCTCCAGGCATCTAACTATGGCTACACCTTC; CDR3aa: CATSRLQASNYGYTF
abundance: few; d_gene: -; j_gene: TRBJ1-6; v_gene: TRBV30; CDR3nt: TGTGCCCTCGGGAAGTCCTATAATTCACCCCTCCACTTT; CDR3aa: CALGKSYNSPLHF
abundance: -; d_gene: -; j_gene: TRBJ2-5; v_gene: TRBV7-9; CDR3nt: TGTGCCAGCAGCTTAGTGAGAGGGACGGGGGAGACCCAGTACTTC; CDR3aa: CASSLVRGTGETQYF
abundance: few; d_gene: TRBD2; j_gene: TRBJ2-1; v_gene: TRBV10-2; CDR3nt: TGCGCCAGCCAATCGGGAGGCAGCTACAATGAGCAGTTCTTC; CDR3aa: CASQSGGSYNEQFF
abundance: -; d_gene: TRBD1; j_gene: TRBJ2-6; v_gene: TRBV5-4; CDR3nt: TGTGCCAGCAGCTTTGAGACAGGGATCCTCTCTGGGGCCAACGTCCTGACTTTC; CDR3aa: CASSFETGILSGANVLTF
abundance: few; d_gene: -; j_gene: TRBJ2-5; v_gene: TRBV9; CDR3nt: TGTGCCAGCAGCGTAGGTCCCGGGGATGGCGAGACCCAGTACTTC; CDR3aa: CASSVGPGDGETQYF
abundance: few; d_gene: -; j_gene: TRBJ1-2; v_gene: TRBV29-1; CDR3nt: TGCAGCGTTGAAGAACGTTGGACGGGAGTCTATGGCTACACCTTC; CDR3aa: CSVEERWTGVYGYTF
abundance: few; d_gene: -; j_gene: TRBJ2-5; v_gene: TRBV6-5; CDR3nt: TGTGCCAGCACCGAATCCGGGGCTGGAAAGGAGACCCAGTACTTC; CDR3aa: CASTESGAGKETQYF
abundance: few; d_gene: -; j_gene: TRBJ2-3; v_gene: TRBV14; CDR3nt: TGTGCCAGCAGCCAAGATTATAGGGTAGAAGATACGCAGTATTTT; CDR3aa: CASSQDYRVEDTQYF
abundance: few; d_gene: TRBD1; j_gene: TRBJ1-1; v_gene: TRBV6-1; CDR3nt: TGTGCCAGCAGTGAACCCGGGACAGGGAACACTGAAGCTTTCTTT; CDR3aa: CASSEPGTGNTEAFF
abundance: few; d_gene: -; j_gene: TRBJ2-3; v_gene: TRBV5-1; CDR3nt: TGCGCCAGCAGCTTGAACGGGGGAAGCACAGATACGCAGTATTTT; CDR3aa: CASSLNGGSTDTQYF
abundance: -; d_gene: -; j_gene: TRBJ2-1; v_gene: TRBV5-1; CDR3nt: TGCGCCAGCAGTGGTCTAGCGACCCCTCGTACCGGCGAGCAGTTCTTC; CDR3aa: CASSGLATPRTGEQFF
abundance: few; d_gene: -; j_gene: TRBJ2-6; v_gene: TRBV4-1; CDR3nt: TGCGCCAGCAGCCAAGTCGGGGCTGGGGCCAACGTCCTGACTTTC; CDR3aa: CASSQVGAGANVLTF
abundance: -; d_gene: TRBD2; j_gene: TRBJ2-5; v_gene: TRBV11-3; CDR3nt: TGTGCCAGCAGCTTAGGAGCGGGGGTGGAGGAGACCCAGTACTTC; CDR3aa: CASSLGAGVEETQYF
abundance: few; d_gene: -; j_gene: TRBJ2-7; v_gene: TRBV11-2; CDR3nt: TGTGCCAGCAGCTTAAGGGGTTTCTCCTACGAGCAGTACTTC; CDR3aa: CASSLRGFSYEQYF
abundance: few; d_gene: -; j_gene: TRBJ1-4; v_gene: TRBV27; CDR3nt: TGTGCCAGCAGTTCCCCCCAGGGAGGGGAAGAAAAACTGTTTTTT; CDR3aa: CASSSPQGGEEKLFF
abundance: few; d_gene: -; j_gene: TRBJ2-7; v_gene: TRBV6-6; CDR3nt: TGTGCCAGCAGTGCAGGGGTCTACGAGCAGTACTTC; CDR3aa: CASSAGVYEQYF
abundance: -; d_gene: -; j_gene: TRBJ2-7; v_gene: TRBV29-1; CDR3nt: TGCAGCGTTGGGGCAGTTGGGGGCGAGCAGTACTTC; CDR3aa: CSVGAVGGEQYF
abundance: few; d_gene: TRBD1; j_gene: TRBJ1-2; v_gene: TRBV10-3; CDR3nt: TGTGCCATCACTAATGAGGGGGCTTATGGCTACACCTTC; CDR3aa: CAITNEGAYGYTF
abundance: few; d_gene: -; j_gene: TRBJ2-1; v_gene: TRBV29-1; CDR3nt: TGCAGCGTTGGAGCGGGGTGGGACACTACTGGGAATGAGCAGTTCTTC; CDR3aa: CSVGAGWDTTGNEQFF
abundance: few; d_gene: TRBD1; j_gene: TRBJ1-2; v_gene: TRBV6-5; CDR3nt: TGTGCCAGCAGTTATCTAGGACAGGGCTATGGCTACACCTTC; CDR3aa: CASSYLGQGYGYTF
abundance: -; d_gene: -; j_gene: TRBJ1-2; v_gene: TRBV7-9; CDR3nt: TGTGCCAGCGCGAATCCAGCGAGGGATGGCTACACCTTC; CDR3aa: CASANPARDGYTF
abundance: few; d_gene: -; j_gene: TRBJ2-5; v_gene: TRBV11-2; CDR3nt: TGTGCCAGCAGCTTAAGCGGGGAGACCCAGTACTTC; CDR3aa: CASSLSGETQYF
abundance: -; d_gene: -; j_gene: TRBJ1-2; v_gene: TRBV27; CDR3nt: TGTGCCAGCAGTCGTAAGACCGGTAACTATGGCTACACCTTC; CDR3aa: CASSRKTGNYGYTF
abundance: few; d_gene: -; j_gene: TRBJ2-1; v_gene: TRBV6-1; CDR3nt: TGTGCCAGCAGTGAGACGGGGCCTTCCTACAATGAGCAGTTCTTC; CDR3aa: CASSETGPSYNEQFF
abundance: few; d_gene: -; j_gene: TRBJ2-2; v_gene: TRBV13; CDR3nt: TGTGCCAGCAGCTTAAAGCAGGGAACCTACACCGGGGAGCTGTTTTTT; CDR3aa: CASSLKQGTYTGELFF